This TCR beta chain was recorded in a study of T cells in Graves' hyperthyroidism and ophthalmopathy. This clonotype showed up many times. Between the trimmed V and J ends, which lost 4 bases and 5 bases, there was a span of 16 bases. The CDR3 is made up of 14 amino acids. Germline CDR1 and CDR2: SQVTM and ANQGSEA. TCR beta CDR3 regions were amplified from RNA. First-round RT-PCR with HTBI primers amplified the TCR CDR3 region. MiXCR was run by TCRdb on the multiplex PCR reads, yielding one entry per CDR3 protein. The table lists about 350,000 distinct CDR3 sequences, roughly 14% of them singletons. The chain has TRBV29-1 and TRBJ2-3; D is perhaps TRBD2 (6 bases). The sample comprised blood. This clonotype was obtained from a woman between 25 and 40 years old with Graves' hyperthyroidism. CDR3 coding DNA: TGCAGCGTTGTCCCAGCGGGTGTTGTAGATACGCAGTATTTT. Amino acid sequence: CSVVPAGVVDTQYF.